This TCR beta chain was sequenced during a study of shared clonotypes between healthy human individuals. Study-level background: There were three CD4 naive, three CD4 memory, two CD8 naive and one CD8 memory plates per donor.

On this clone itself: Antigen specificity is unknown.

Sequencing was performed with immunoSEQ multiplex PCR; in TCRdb, only in-frame clones are kept and a portion is missing. The sample holds 300,000 to 350,000 clones, roughly 70% seen once. Germline lookup yields CDR1 SGHDN and CDR2 FVKESK. The CDR3 has 15 residues. Losses at the gene ends were 4 bases for V and 7 bases for J; bases not matched to a gene: 8. Notes on the study in general: Of the naive CD4 clonotypes, around 4.7% were shared across several donors.

The sequenced sample consisted of memory CD4+ T cells sorted from blood. Subset given: CD45RA-negative fraction. V is TRBV14 and J is TRBJ2-1; 9 positions match TRBD2. The source is a man aged 25-45 years in good health. The CDR3 sequence: CASSLRLAGKNEQFF. Here the CDR3 DNA reads TGTGCCAGCAGCCTCAGGCTAGCGGGGAAAAATGAGCAGTTCTTC.